A selection of T cell receptor beta chains follows, all from one sample in a study of regulatory T cells in long-lasting Graves disease. TCRdb re-derived calls from the multiplex PCR reads in MiXCR, one entry per CDR3 protein. The sample includes roughly 610,000 distinct CDR3 sequences, 16% of them seen just once. These data were also reused for a study on T cells in Graves' hyperthyroidism and ophthalmopathy.

Here the sequenced sample was peripheral blood mononuclear cells (PBMCs), taken at new diagnosis, from a patient treated with antithyroid drugs. The receptors derive from a young man with Graves disease. Each CDR3 is given with its conserved first and last residue. D genes are given only for firm matches. Clone size, where shown, is once, few, many, or a class for clones that have expanded.

d_gene	abundance	v_gene	len	j_gene	CDR3aa	CDR3nt
.	many	TRBV10-3	13	TRBJ2-7	CAITHRVGYEQYF	TGTGCCATCACGCACAGGGTGGGCTACGAGCAGTACTTC
.	few	TRBV3-1	15	TRBJ2-7	CASSPGGLGTYEQYF	TGTGCCAGCAGCCCAGGCGGGCTAGGGACCTACGAGCAGTACTTC
.	many	TRBV18	14	TRBJ2-7	CASSETGTLNEQYF	TGTGCCAGCTCAGAGACCGGGACACTTAATGAGCAGTACTTC
.	many	TRBV3-1	14	TRBJ1-1	CASSQEDRHTEAFF	TGTGCCAGCAGCCAAGAGGACAGACACACTGAAGCTTTCTTT
.	many	TRBV12-3/TRBV12-4	14	TRBJ1-2	CASTRPGGRDGYTF	TGTGCCAGCACCCGCCCCGGGGGGAGAGACGGCTACACCTTC
.	few	TRBV25-1	13	TRBJ1-4	CASSARGNEKLFF	TGTGCCAGCAGTGCCAGGGGTAATGAAAAACTGTTTTTT
.	few	TRBV7-2	15	TRBJ2-7	CASSLELAGTNEQYF	TGTGCCAGCAGCTTAGAACTAGCAGGTACCAACGAGCAGTACTTC
.	many	TRBV7-3	13	TRBJ1-1	CASSSLDTTEAFF	TGTGCCAGCAGCTCCTTAGACACCACTGAAGCTTTCTTT
.	.	TRBV7-9	12	TRBJ1-2	CASAPLDYGYTF	TGTGCCAGCGCGCCTTTGGACTATGGCTACACCTTC
TRBD2	few	TRBV30	14	TRBJ2-1	CAWSVGRELDEQFF	TGTGCCTGGAGTGTAGGGCGGGAGTTGGATGAGCAGTTCTTC
.	.	TRBV25-1	15	TRBJ2-5	CASSGWTGGIETQYF	TGTGCCAGCAGTGGATGGACAGGAGGGATCGAGACCCAGTACTTC
.	.	TRBV3-1	14	TRBJ2-2	CASSQVLSTGELFF	TGTGCCAGCAGCCAAGTCCTTAGCACCGGGGAGCTGTTTTTT
.	few	TRBV28	14	TRBJ1-6	CASSKGVPGSPLHF	TGTGCCAGTTCTAAAGGGGTTCCGGGATCACCCCTCCACTTT
.	few	TRBV7-9	14	TRBJ2-7	CASSFPPTVYEQYF	TGTGCCAGCAGCTTCCCCCCGACTGTCTACGAGCAGTACTTC
.	.	TRBV29-1	11	TRBJ1-2	CSVVQGWGYTF	TGCAGCGTTGTACAGGGTTGGGGCTACACCTTC
TRBD2	few	TRBV15	17	TRBJ2-7	CATPGLAGGDGSSEQYF	TGTGCCACCCCTGGACTAGCGGGAGGGGACGGGTCGAGCGAGCAGTACTTC
.	many	TRBV7-9	13	TRBJ1-1	CASSPRTDHEAFF	TGTGCCAGCAGCCCTCGGACCGACCATGAAGCTTTCTTT
.	many	TRBV28	15	TRBJ2-5	CASSLIPGSGETQYF	TGTGCCAGCAGTTTAATTCCGGGAAGCGGGGAGACCCAGTACTTC
.	.	TRBV6-1	13	TRBJ2-3	CASKAGFTDTQYF	TGTGCCAGCAAGGCGGGATTCACAGATACGCAGTATTTT
TRBD2	many	TRBV27	16	TRBJ2-7	CASSLSAGLGSLEQYF	TGTGCCAGCAGTTTATCGGCGGGACTAGGCTCTCTCGAGCAGTACTTC
TRBD2	many	TRBV27	14	TRBJ2-7	CASSLASGTYEQYF	TGTGCCAGCAGTTTGGCTAGCGGGACCTACGAGCAGTACTTC
TRBD2	many	TRBV12-3/TRBV12-4	15	TRBJ2-1	CASSLRGVGYNEQFF	TGTGCCAGCAGTTTACGGGGGGTGGGGTACAATGAGCAGTTCTTC
TRBD1	many	TRBV7-3	15	TRBJ2-7	CASSLHGQGAYEQYF	TGTGCCAGCAGCTTGCATGGACAGGGGGCTTACGAGCAGTACTTC
.	.	TRBV20-1	12	TRBJ1-5	CSADSPDQPQHF	TGCAGTGCTGATTCGCCTGATCAGCCCCAGCATTTT
TRBD1	.	TRBV20-1	12	TRBJ2-1	CSAKGQGVEQFF	TGCAGTGCTAAGGGACAGGGTGTCGAGCAGTTCTTC
.	few	TRBV18	14	TRBJ2-2	CASSPPGSPGELFF	TGTGCCAGCTCGCCCCCCGGGAGCCCCGGGGAGCTGTTTTTT
TRBD1	.	TRBV5-5	15	TRBJ1-6	CASSLLGQTNSPLHF	TGTGCCAGCAGCTTGTTGGGACAGACAAATTCACCCCTCCACTTT
TRBD1	many	TRBV30	13	TRBJ1-5	CAWTGQENQPQHF	TGTGCCTGGACGGGACAGGAAAATCAGCCCCAGCATTTT